Detailed here is one T cell receptor beta chain. These data originate in a study of radiotherapy plus CTLA-4 blockade in lung cancer. V lost 3 bases and J 1 base, leaving 9 bases between the germline ends. CDR3 length: 14 residues. CDR1 and CDR2 from the germline V gene are MNHEY and SVGAGI. Chemo-refractory metastatic non-small-cell lung cancer patients received focal radiation with ipilimumab CTLA-4 blockade. Here immunoSEQ multiplex PCR was the method, and the copy in TCRdb shows in-frame clones only, minus some. The sample yields some 50,000 clones, approximately 79% seen once. The chain has TRBV6-5 and TRBJ1-1; D uncertain. The receptor was isolated from a human donor with non-small cell lung cancer who had a partial response to radiotherapy plus ipilimumab. The sample consisted of peripheral blood, taken from a patient treated with radiotherapy plus ipilimumab. In DNA, the CDR3 is TGTGCCAGCAGTTATAGACACTCGAACACTGAAGCTTTCTTT. It specifies CASSYRHSNTEAFF.